These 5 T cell receptor beta chains were all obtained from the same sample, sequenced in a study of blood T cell repertoires in COVID-19. Here immunoSEQ multiplex PCR was the method, and the copy in TCRdb shows in-frame clones only, minus some. The table has more than 250,000 clones, 80% to 90% seen once. The specimen sequenced was peripheral blood. The origin of the receptors is a woman between 50 and 59 years old with acute or convalescent COVID-19.

Here the CDR3 reads CASSSGGLAGVYNEQFF. DNA of the CDR3: TGTGCCAGCTCATCGGGGGGACTAGCGGGAGTCTACAATGAGCAGTTCTTC. V usage is TRBV18 and J usage is TRBJ2-1, with 14 positions matching TRBD2. V lost 5 bases and J lost 3; bases outside the gene matches: 6. This CDR3 has 17 amino acids. Germline values: CDR1 KGHSH, CDR2 LQKENI.

The chain combines TRBV24-1 with TRBJ1-5; D remains ambiguous. The CDR3 is 14 residues long. The germline V and J ends were trimmed by 2 bases and 3 bases, with 7 bases remaining between them. Germline CDR1 and CDR2: KGHDR and SFDVKD. The chain's CDR3 is CATSDSRFNQPQHF. The CDR3 DNA reads TGTGCCACCAGTGATTCCAGGTTCAATCAGCCCCAGCATTTT.

The chain carries TRBV7-3 and TRBJ2-3, with 8 bases lining up with TRBD1. This CDR3 spans 14 amino acids. V was pared by 2 bases and J by 2 bases, with 0 bases of the junction left unmatched. The V gene's germline CDR1 is SGHTA and CDR2 FQGTGA. CDR3 sequence reads: CASSLQGATDTQYF. CDR3 coding DNA: TGTGCCAGCAGCTTACAGGGGGCCACAGATACGCAGTATTTT. Filled out from reference TRBV7-3 and TRBJ2-3, the complete variable domain reads GAGVSQTPSNKVTEKGKYVELRCDPISGHTALYWYRQSLGQGPEFLIYFQGTGAADDSGLPNDRFFAVRPEGSVSTLKIQRTERGDSAVYLCASSLQGATDTQYFGPGTRLTVL.

This clone was observed a single time. The chain combines TRBV18 with TRBJ2-2, with a tentative D call TRBD2 (5 bases). The CDR3 spans 14 residues. V lost 3 bases and J lost 3, with 8 bases in between. CDR1 and CDR2 from the germline V gene are KGHSH and LQKENI. The CDR3 nucleotides read TGTGCCAGCTCACCGGACTTCTACACCGGGGAGCTGTTTTTT. The encoded protein is CASSPDFYTGELFF.

This chain links TRBV7-9 with TRBJ1-6; TRBD1 matches at 9 bases. Germline V lookup: CDR1 SEHNR, CDR2 FQNEAQ (reference sequence). With 5 bases clipped from V and 9 bases from J, the junction kept 11 bases outside the gene matches. CDR3 length: 16 residues. This CDR3 reads CASSHPGQGGISPLHF. The CDR3 DNA follows: TGTGCCAGCAGCCATCCGGGACAGGGAGGAATTTCACCCCTCCACTTT. Full variable domain (missing parts from reference TRBV7-9 and TRBJ1-6): DTGVSQNPRHKITKRGQNVTFRCDPISEHNRLYWYRQTLGQGPEFLTYFQNEAQLEKSRLLSDRFSAERPKGSFSTLEIQRTEQGDSAMYLCASSHPGQGGISPLHFGNGTRLTVT.